This T cell receptor beta chain derives from a study of blood T cell repertoires in COVID-19. The V gene's germline CDR1 is LNHDA and CDR2 SQIVND (reference sequence). After removal of 4 bases from V and 7 bases from J, the junction contained 5 bases not matched to a gene. The CDR3 is 14 residues long. Sequenced by immunoSEQ multiplex PCR; TCRdb stores in-frame clones only, minus some. The sample carries more than 300,000 clones, 88% recorded once. The chain is built from TRBV19 and TRBJ1-3; 9 bases fit TRBD1. The sequencing input was peripheral blood. The sequence was collected from a woman in her 30s with COVID-19, enrolled during active disease. The CDR3 region is CASSKDRGGNTIYF. The CDR3, as DNA: TGTGCCAGTAGTAAGGACAGGGGTGGTAACACCATATATTTT.